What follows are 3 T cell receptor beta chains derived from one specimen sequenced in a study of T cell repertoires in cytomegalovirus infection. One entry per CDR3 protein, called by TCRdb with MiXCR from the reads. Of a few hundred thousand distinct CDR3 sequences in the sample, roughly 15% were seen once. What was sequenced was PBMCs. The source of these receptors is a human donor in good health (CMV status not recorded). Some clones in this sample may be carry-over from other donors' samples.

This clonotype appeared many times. The CDR3, as DNA: TGCAGCTCTGCGAGGCAGGGGGACGTGAGGACTGAAGCTTTCTTT. Protein product: CSSARQGDVRTEAFF. The chain joins TRBV29-1 to TRBJ1-1, with TRBD1 matching over 7 bases. The CDR3 extends over 15 amino acids. CDR1 SQVTM and CDR2 ANQGSEA come from the germline V gene. V dropped 8 bases and J dropped 5; count of bases not matched to a gene: 17. The full variable domain, in which reference TRBV29-1 and TRBJ1-1 provide the parts outside the CDR3, is SAVISQKPSRDICQRGTSLTIQCQVDSQVTMMFWYRQQPGQSLTLIATANQGSEATYESGFVIDKFPISRPNLTFSTLTVSNMSPEDSSIYLCSSARQGDVRTEAFFGQGTRLTVV.

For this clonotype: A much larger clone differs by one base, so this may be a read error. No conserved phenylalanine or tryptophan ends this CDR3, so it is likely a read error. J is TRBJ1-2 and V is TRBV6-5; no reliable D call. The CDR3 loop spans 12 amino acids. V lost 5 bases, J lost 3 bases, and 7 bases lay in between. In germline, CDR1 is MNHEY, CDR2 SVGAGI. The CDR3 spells CASSAWDYGYTL. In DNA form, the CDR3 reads TGTGCCAGCAGTGCCTGGGACTATGGCTACACCTTA.

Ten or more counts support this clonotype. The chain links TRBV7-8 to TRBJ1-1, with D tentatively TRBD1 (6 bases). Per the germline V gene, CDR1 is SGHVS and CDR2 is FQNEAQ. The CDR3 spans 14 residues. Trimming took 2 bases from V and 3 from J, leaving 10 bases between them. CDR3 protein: CASSLQGQYTEAFF. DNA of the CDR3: TGTGCCAGCAGCTTACAGGGGCAGTACACTGAAGCTTTCTTT.